This TCR beta chain was recovered during a study of blood T cell repertoires in COVID-19. Study processing details: Using reference gene primer amplification, nucleated cell counts were estimated. Libraries were prepared by immunoSEQ multiplex PCR; TCRdb keeps only in-frame clonotypes and omits some of them. D and trimming come from the DNA, and the V and J calls and clone size come from that table. The sample yields fewer than 350,000 clones, roughly 88% seen once. This clone was recorded once. The sample consisted of peripheral blood. The receptor was isolated from a man between 18 and 35 years old with active or convalescent COVID-19.

The CDR3 here is CASSESGVSYFIDTQYF. Here the CDR3 DNA reads TGTGCCAGCAGCGAGAGCGGGGTGTCTTATTTCATAGATACGCAGTATTTT. The V gene is TRBV7-2, the J gene TRBJ2-3; 7 bases align to TRBD2. Germline V lookup: CDR1 SGHTA, CDR2 FQGNSA. V dropped 5 bases and J dropped 5; count of bases not matched to a gene: 16. The CDR3 is 17 residues long.